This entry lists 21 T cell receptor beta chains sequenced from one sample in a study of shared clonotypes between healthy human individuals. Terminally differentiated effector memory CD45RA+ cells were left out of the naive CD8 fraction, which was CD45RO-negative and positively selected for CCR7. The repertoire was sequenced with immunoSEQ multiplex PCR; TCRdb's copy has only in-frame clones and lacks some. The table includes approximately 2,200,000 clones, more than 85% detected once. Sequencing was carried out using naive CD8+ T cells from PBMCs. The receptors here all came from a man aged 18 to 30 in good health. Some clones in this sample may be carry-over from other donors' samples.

In DNA, the CDR3 is TGTGCCAGCAGCGACCGGCCGGAGACCCAGTACTTC. Translated: CASSDRPETQYF. The chain recombines TRBV7-9 with TRBJ2-5; D gene ambiguous. Per germline, CDR1 SEHNR and CDR2 FQNEAQ (reference sequence). The ends were cut back, 5 bases at V and 5 bases at J, with 9 bases in the middle. The CDR3 sequence is 12 residues long.

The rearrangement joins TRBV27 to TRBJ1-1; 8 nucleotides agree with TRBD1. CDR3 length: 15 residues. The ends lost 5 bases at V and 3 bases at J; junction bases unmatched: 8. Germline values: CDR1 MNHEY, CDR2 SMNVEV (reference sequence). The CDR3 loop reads CASSMDRVAYTEAFF. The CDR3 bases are TGTGCCAGCAGTATGGACAGGGTAGCTTACACTGAAGCTTTCTTT.

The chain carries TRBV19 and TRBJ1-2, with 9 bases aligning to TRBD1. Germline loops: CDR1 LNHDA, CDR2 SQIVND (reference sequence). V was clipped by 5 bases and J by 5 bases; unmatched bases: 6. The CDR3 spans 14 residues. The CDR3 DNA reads TGTGCCAGTAGTCCCGGGACAGGGAAGTATGGCTACACCTTC. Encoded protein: CASSPGTGKYGYTF.

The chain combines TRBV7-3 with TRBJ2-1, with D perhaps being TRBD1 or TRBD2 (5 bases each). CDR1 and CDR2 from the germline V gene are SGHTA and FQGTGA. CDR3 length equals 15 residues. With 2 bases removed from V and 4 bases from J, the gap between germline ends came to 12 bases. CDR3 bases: TGTGCCAGCAGCTTAGGGGGTGGGCTTTACAATGAGCAGTTCTTC. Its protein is CASSLGGGLYNEQFF. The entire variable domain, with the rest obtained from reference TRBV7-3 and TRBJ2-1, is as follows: GAGVSQTPSNKVTEKGKYVELRCDPISGHTALYWYRQSLGQGPEFLIYFQGTGAADDSGLPNDRFFAVRPEGSVSTLKIQRTERGDSAVYLCASSLGGGLYNEQFFGPGTRLTVL.

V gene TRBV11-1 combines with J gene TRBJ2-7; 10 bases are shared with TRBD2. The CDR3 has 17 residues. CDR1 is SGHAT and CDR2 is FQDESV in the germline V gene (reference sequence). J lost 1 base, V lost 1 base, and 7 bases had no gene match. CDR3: CASSLERLAGDSYEQYF. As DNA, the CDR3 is TGTGCCAGCAGCTTAGAGAGGCTAGCGGGAGATTCCTACGAGCAGTACTTC.

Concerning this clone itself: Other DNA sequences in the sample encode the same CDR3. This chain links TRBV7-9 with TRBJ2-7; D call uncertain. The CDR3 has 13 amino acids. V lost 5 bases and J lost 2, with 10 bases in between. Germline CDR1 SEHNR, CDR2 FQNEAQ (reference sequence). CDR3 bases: TGTGCCAGCAGCCTGGGCTCCACCTACGAGCAGTACTTC. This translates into CASSLGSTYEQYF.

The CDR3 sequence is CASSLGKYYGYTF. As DNA, the CDR3 is TGTGCCAGCAGCTTGGGTAAATACTATGGCTACACCTTC. The gene calls are TRBV5-6 and TRBJ1-2; D unresolved. The CDR3 contains 13 residues. The ends were cut back, 0 bases at V and 3 bases at J, with 6 bases in the middle. Germline V gene sequence: CDR1 SGHDT, CDR2 YYEEEE.

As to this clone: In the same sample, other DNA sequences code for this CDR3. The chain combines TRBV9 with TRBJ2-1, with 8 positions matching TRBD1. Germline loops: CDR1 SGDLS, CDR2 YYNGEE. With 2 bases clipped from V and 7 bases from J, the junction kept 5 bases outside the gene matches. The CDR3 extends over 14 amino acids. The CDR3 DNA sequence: TGTGCCAGCAGCGTGGCAGGGGGCGGGAATGAGCAGTTCTTC. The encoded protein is CASSVAGGGNEQFF.

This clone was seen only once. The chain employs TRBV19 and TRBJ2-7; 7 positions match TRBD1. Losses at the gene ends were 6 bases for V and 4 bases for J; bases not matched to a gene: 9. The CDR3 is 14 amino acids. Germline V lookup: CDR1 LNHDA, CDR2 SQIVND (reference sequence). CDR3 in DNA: TGTGCCAGTAGCGAACAGGGGCCGACGTACGAGCAGTACTTC. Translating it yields CASSEQGPTYEQYF.

CDR3 in DNA: TGTGCCAGCCGGGACAGGCGCTACGAGCAGTACTTC. Translated, it gives CASRDRRYEQYF. V and J are TRBV6-5 and TRBJ2-7; 8 bases match TRBD1. V lost 8 bases, J lost 3 bases, and 3 bases stayed unmatched. Germline CDR1 MNHEY, CDR2 SVGAGI. This CDR3 has 12 residues.

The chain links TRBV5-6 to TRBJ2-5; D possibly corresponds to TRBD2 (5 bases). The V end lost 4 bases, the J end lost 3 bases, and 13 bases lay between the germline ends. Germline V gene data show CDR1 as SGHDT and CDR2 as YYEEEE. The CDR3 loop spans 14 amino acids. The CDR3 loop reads CASSLRWGEETQYF. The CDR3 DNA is TGTGCCAGCAGCCTACGGTGGGGAGAAGAGACCCAGTACTTC.

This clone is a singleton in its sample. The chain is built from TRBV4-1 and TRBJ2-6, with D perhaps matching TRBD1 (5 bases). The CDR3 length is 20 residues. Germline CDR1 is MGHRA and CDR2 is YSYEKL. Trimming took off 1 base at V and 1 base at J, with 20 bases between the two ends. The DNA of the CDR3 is TGCGCCAGCAGCCAAGGTGCAGGGTCCCTGTTAAGTTCTGGGGCCAACGTCCTGACTTTC. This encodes CASSQGAGSLLSSGANVLTF.

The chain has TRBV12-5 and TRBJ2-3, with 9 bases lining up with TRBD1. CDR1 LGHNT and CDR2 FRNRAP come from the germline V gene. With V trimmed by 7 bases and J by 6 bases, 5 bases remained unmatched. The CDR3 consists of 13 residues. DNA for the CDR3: TGTGCTAGTGCCACAGGGGGCGCGGATACGCAGTATTTT. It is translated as CASATGGADTQYF.

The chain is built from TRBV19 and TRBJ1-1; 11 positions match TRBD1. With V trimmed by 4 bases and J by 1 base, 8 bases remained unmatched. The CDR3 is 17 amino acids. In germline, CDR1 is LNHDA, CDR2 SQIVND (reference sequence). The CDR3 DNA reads TGTGCCAGTAGTAACTGGCTAGGGACAGGGGGGAACACTGAAGCTTTCTTT. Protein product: CASSNWLGTGGNTEAFF.

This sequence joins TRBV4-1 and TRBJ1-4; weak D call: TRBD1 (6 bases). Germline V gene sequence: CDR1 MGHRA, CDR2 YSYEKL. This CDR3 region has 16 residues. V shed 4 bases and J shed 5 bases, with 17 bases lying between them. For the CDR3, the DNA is TGCGCCAGCAGCCCAGGGAAAGGCAGGGGAAATGAAAAACTGTTTTTT. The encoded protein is CASSPGKGRGNEKLFF.

The CDR3 DNA is TGCGCCAGCAGCCCCCCGGGCAGCCCAGAGACCCAGTACTTC. It translates to CASSPPGSPETQYF. This chain joins TRBV23-1 and TRBJ2-5; D is unclear. TRBV23-1 is assigned to the ORF class and has an uncertain function. CDR3 size: 14 residues. With 6 bases removed from V and 4 bases from J, the gap between germline ends came to 15 bases.

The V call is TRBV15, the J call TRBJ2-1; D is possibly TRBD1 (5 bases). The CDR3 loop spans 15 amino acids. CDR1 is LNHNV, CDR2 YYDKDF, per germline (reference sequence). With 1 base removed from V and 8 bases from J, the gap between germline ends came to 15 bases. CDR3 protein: CATSRGAGLGDEQFF. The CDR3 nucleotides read TGTGCCACCAGCAGAGGAGCAGGGTTAGGTGATGAGCAGTTCTTC.

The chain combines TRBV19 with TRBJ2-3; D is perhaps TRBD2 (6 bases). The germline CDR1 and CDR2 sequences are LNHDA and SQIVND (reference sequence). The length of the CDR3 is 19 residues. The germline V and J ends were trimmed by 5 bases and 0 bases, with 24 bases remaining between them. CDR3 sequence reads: CASSGSGLHKPYSTDTQYF. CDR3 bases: TGTGCCAGTAGTGGATCGGGACTTCACAAACCTTATAGCACAGATACGCAGTATTTT.

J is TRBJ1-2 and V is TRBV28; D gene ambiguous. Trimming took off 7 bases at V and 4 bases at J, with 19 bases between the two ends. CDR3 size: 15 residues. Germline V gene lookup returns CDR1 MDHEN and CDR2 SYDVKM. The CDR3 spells CASTPTDRISYGYTF. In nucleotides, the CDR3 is TGTGCCAGCACCCCAACCGACCGTATTAGCTATGGCTACACCTTC.

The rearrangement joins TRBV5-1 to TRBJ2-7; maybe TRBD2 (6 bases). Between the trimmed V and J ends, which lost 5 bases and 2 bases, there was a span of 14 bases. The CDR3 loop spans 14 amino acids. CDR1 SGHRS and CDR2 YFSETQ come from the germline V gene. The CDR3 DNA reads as TGCGCCAGCAGGGACCGGGACTCCCCCTACGAGCAGTACTTC. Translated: CASRDRDSPYEQYF.

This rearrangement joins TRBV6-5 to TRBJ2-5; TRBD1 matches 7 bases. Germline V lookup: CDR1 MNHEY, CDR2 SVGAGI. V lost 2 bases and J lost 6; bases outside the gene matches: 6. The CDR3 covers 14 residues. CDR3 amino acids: CASSYATGSKTQYF. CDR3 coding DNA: TGTGCCAGCAGTTACGCGACAGGGTCCAAGACCCAGTACTTC.